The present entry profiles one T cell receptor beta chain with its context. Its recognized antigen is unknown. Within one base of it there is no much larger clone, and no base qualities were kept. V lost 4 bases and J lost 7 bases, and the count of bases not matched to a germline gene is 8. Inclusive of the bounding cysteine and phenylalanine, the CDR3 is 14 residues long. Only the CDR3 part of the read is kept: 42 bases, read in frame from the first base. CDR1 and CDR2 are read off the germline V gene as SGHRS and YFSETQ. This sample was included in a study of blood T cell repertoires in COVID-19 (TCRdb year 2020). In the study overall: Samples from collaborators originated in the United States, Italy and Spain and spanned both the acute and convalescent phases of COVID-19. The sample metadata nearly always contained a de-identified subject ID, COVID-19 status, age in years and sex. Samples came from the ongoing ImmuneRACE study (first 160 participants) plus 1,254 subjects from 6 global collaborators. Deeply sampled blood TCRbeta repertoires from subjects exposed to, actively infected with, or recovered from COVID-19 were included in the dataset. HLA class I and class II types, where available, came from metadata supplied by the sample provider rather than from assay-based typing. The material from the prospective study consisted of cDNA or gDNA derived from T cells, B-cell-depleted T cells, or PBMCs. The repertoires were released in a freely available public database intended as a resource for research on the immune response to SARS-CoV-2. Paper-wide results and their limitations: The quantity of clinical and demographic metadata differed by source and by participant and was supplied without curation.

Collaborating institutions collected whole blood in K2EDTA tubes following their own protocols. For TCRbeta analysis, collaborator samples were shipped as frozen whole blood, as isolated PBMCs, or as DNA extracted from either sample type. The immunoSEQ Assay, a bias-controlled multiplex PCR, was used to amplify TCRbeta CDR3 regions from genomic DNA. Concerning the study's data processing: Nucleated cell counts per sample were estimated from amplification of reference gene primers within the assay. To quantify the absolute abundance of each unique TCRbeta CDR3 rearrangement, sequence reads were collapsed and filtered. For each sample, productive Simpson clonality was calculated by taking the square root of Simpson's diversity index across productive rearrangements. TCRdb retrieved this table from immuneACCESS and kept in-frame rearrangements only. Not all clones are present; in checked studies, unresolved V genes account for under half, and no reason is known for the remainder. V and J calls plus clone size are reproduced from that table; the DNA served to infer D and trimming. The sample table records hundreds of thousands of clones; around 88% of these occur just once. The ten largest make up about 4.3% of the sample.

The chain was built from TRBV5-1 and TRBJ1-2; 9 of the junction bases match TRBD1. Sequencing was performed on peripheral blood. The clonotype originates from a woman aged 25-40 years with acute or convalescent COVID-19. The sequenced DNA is TGCGCCAGCAGCCCCTCCGGACAGGGGTCTGGCTACACCTTC. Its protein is CASSPSGQGSGYTF. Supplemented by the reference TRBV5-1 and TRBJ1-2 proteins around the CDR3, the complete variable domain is KAGVTQTPRYLIKTRGQQVTLSCSPISGHRSVSWYQQTPGQGLQFLFEYFSETQRNKGNFPGRFSGRQFSNSRSEMNVSTLELGDSALYLCASSPSGQGSGYTFGSGTRLTVV.